This entry is about one T cell receptor beta chain. Its antigen is as yet unknown. A far larger clone is only one base removed, so a read error is likely. The same CDR3 also results from other DNA sequences found in this sample. TCRdb keeps only in-frame clones here, not all; method: immunoSEQ multiplex PCR. The sample gives around 1,100,000 clones, 70% to 85% of which show up once; over 0.8% is in the top ten. Between the trimmed V and J ends, which lost 1 base and 2 bases, there was a span of 8 bases. Germline V gene sequence: CDR1 SGHRS, CDR2 YFSETQ. The CDR3 extends over 14 amino acids. The data were obtained in a study of shared clonotypes between healthy human individuals. Findings and limits, study-wide: Four donors held approximately 4.6% of naive CD4 clonotypes in common. Researchers found naive subsets generally carried larger estimated richness than memory subsets.

The V call is TRBV5-1, the J call TRBJ2-3, with D unclear. Sequencing was carried out using memory CD4+ T cells from PBMCs. The subset denotes: CD45RA-negative fraction. The clonotype comes from a man younger than 30 in good health. Some clones in this sample may be carry-over from other donors' samples. The CDR3 sequence: CASSLRWNTDTQYF. The DNA for the CDR3 is TGCGCCAGCAGCTTGAGGTGGAACACAGATACGCAGTATTTT.